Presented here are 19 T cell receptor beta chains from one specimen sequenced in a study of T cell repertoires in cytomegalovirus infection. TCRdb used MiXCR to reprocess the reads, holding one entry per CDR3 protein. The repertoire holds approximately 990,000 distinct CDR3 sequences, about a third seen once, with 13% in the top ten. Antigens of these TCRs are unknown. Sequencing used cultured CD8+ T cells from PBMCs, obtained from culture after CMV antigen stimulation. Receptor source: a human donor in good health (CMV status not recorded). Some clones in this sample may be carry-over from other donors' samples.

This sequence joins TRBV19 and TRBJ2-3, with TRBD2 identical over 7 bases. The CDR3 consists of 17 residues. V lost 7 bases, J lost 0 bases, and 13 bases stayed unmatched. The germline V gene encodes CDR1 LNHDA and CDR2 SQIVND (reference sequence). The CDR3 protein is CASKARERGPSTDTQYF. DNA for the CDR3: TGTGCCAGTAAAGCCCGGGAGCGGGGACCTAGCACAGATACGCAGTATTTT.

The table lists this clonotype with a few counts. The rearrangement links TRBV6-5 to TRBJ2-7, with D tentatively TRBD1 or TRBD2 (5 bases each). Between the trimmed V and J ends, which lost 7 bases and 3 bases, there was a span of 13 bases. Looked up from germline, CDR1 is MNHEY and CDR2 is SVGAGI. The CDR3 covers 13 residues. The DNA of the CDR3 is TGTGCCAGCACTTGGGGGTCTGGCTACGAGCAGTACTTC. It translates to CASTWGSGYEQYF.

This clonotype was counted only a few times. This CDR3 reads CSATTPGGQGAPGELFF. In nucleotides, the CDR3 is TGCAGTGCTACCACGCCGGGGGGACAGGGGGCTCCCGGGGAGCTGTTTTTT. The chain carries TRBV20-1 and TRBJ2-2; 12 bases agree with TRBD1. Germline V lookup: CDR1 DFQATT, CDR2 SNEGSKA (reference sequence). The CDR3 sequence is 17 residues long. V lost 4 bases and J lost 6; bases outside the gene matches: 12.

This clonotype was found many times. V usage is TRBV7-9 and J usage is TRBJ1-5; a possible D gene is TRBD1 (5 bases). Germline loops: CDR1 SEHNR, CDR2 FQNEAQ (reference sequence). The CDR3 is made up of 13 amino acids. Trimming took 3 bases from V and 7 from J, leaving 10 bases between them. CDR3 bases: TGTGCCAGCAGCTTGGGGGATCGACAGCCCCAGCATTTT. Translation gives CASSLGDRQPQHF.

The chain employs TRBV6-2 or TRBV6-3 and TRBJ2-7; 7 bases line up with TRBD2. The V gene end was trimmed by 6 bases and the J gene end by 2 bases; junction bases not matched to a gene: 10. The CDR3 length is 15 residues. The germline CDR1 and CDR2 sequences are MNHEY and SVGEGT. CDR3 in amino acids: CASSSPGDYPYEQYV. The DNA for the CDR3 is TGTGCCAGCAGCTCCCCCGGGGACTACCCCTACGAGCAGTACGTC.

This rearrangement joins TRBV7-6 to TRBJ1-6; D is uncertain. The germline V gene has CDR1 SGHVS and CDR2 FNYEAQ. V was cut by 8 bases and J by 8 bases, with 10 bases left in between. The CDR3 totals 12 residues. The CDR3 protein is CASGEWDSPLHF. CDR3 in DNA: TGTGCCAGCGGGGAGTGGGATTCACCCCTCCACTTT.

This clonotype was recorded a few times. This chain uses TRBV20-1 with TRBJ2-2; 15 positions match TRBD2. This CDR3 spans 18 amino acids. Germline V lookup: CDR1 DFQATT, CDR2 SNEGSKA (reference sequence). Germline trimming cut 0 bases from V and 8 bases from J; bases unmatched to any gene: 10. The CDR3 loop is CSARDWTSGGAETGELFF. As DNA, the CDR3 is TGCAGTGCTAGAGATTGGACTAGCGGGGGGGCCGAAACGGGGGAGCTGTTTTTT.

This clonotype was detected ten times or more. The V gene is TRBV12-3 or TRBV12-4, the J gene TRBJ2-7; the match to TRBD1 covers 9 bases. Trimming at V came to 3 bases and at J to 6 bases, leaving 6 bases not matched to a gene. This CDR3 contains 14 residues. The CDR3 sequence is CASSFEGTGREQYF. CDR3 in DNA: TGTGCCAGCAGTTTTGAGGGGACAGGGCGCGAGCAGTACTTC.

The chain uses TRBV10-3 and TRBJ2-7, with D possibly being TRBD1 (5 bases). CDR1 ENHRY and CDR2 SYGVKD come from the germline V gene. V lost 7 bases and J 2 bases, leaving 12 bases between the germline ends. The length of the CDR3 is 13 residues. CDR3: CAIINGQTYEQYV. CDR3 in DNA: TGTGCCATCATCAACGGACAAACCTACGAGCAGTACGTC.

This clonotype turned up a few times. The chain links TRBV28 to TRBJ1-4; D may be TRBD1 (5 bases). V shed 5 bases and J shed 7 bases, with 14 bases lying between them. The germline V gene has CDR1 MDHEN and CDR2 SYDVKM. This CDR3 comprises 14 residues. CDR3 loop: CASSQGLVGEKLFF. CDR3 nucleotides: TGTGCCAGCAGTCAGGGTCTCGTTGGTGAAAAACTGTTTTTT.

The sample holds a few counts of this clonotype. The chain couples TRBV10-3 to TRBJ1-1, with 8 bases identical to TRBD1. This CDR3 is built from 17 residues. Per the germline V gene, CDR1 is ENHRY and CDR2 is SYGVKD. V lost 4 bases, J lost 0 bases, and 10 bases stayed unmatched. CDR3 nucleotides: TGTGCCATCAGTGGGACAGGGAAGATACCTATGAACACTGAAGCTTTCTTT. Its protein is CAISGTGKIPMNTEAFF.

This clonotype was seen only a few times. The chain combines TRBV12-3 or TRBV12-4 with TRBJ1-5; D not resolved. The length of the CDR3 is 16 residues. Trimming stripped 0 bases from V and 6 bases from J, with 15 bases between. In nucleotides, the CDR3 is TGTGCCAGCAGTTTAGCGGGCCTCCAAAGTGGTCAGCCCCAGCATTTT. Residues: CASSLAGLQSGQPQHF.

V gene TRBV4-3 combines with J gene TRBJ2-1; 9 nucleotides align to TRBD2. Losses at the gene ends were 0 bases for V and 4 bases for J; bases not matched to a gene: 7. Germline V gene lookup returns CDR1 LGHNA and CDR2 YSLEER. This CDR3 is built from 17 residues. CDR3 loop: CASSQDKSLAGYNEQFF. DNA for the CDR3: TGCGCCAGCAGCCAAGATAAATCCCTAGCGGGGTACAATGAGCAGTTCTTC.

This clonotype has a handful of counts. The CDR3 DNA follows: TGTGCCAGCAGTTACGCACAGGAAGACAATCCGAATGAAAAACTGTTTTTT. Its translation: CASSYAQEDNPNEKLFF. This sequence joins TRBV6-6 and TRBJ1-4; D is perhaps TRBD1 (5 bases). The CDR3 sequence is 17 residues long. V shed 2 bases and J shed 5 bases, with 18 bases lying between them. The germline gives CDR1 MNHNY, CDR2 SVGAGI (reference sequence).

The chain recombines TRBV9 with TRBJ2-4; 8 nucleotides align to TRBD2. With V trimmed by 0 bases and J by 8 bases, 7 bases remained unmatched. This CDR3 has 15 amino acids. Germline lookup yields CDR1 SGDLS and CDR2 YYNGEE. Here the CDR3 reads CASSVEGRGEDIQYF. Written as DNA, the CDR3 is TGTGCCAGCAGCGTAGAAGGGCGGGGGGAGGACATTCAGTACTTC.

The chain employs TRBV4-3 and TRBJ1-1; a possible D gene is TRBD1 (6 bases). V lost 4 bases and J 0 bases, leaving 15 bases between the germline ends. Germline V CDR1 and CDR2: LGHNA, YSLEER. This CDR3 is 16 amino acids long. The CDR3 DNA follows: TGCGCCAGCAGCCTGACCCCGGGACATATGAACACTGAAGCTTTCTTT. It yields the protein CASSLTPGHMNTEAFF.

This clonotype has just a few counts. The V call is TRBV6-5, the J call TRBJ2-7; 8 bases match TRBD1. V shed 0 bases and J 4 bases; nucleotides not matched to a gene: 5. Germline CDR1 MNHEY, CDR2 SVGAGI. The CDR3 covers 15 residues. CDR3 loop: CASSYSRDRTYEQYF. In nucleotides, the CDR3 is TGTGCCAGCAGTTACTCGAGGGACAGGACATACGAGCAGTACTTC.

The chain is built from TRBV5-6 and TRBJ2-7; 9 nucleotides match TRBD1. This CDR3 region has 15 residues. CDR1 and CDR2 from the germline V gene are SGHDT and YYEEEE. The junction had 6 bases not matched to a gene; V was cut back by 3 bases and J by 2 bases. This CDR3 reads CASSSPGTGTYEQYV. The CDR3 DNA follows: TGTGCCAGCAGCTCCCCCGGGACAGGGACCTACGAGCAGTACGTC.

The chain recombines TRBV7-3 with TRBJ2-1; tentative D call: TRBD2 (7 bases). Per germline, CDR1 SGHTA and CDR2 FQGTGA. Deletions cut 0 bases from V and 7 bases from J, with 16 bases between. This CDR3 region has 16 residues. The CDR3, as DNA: TGTGCCAGCAGCTTAACGTTGGGGGGGCTAAGTAATGAGCAGTTCTTC. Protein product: CASSLTLGGLSNEQFF.